A single sample is the source of the 21 T cell receptor beta chains below, sequenced in a study of Tregs in tolerant kidney transplant recipients. Method: immunoSEQ multiplex PCR; TCRdb's copy keeps in-frame clones and lacks some. The table lists 75,000 to 85,000 clones, 91% of them singletons. The sample here was Tregs from blood, taken before the transplant. These receptor sequences come from a human donor who received a combined kidney and bone marrow transplant.

The rearrangement joins TRBV5-1 to TRBJ2-1; 8 bases line up with TRBD2. The junction had 12 bases not matched to a gene; V was cut back by 1 base and J by 12 bases. This CDR3 is 15 amino acids long. Germline CDR1 SGHRS, CDR2 YFSETQ. CDR3: CASSLTTSGGPGQFF. The CDR3 region has the DNA TGCGCCAGCAGCTTGACTACAAGCGGGGGACCTGGGCAGTTCTTC.

The count of this clone is one. The chain carries TRBV28 and TRBJ2-7; 8 bases align to TRBD1. This CDR3 comprises 18 residues. Germline V gene lookup returns CDR1 MDHEN and CDR2 SYDVKM. Trimming removed 5 bases from V and 1 base from J; junction bases left unmatched: 16. In DNA, the CDR3 is TGTGCCAGCAGTATGGACAGGGTATGGTTAACGGTTTCCTACGAGCAGTACTTC. Amino acid sequence: CASSMDRVWLTVSYEQYF.

The V gene is TRBV5-1, the J gene TRBJ2-1; a possible D gene is TRBD2 (6 bases). Trimming left V 0 bases short and J 1 base short, with 8 bases between. The V gene's germline CDR1 is SGHRS and CDR2 YFSETQ. The CDR3 is 15 residues long. The CDR3 coding sequence is TGCGCCAGCAGCTTGGTTAGCGGATCCTACAATGAGCAGTTCTTC. It translates to CASSLVSGSYNEQFF. Variable domain in full (rest from reference TRBV5-1 and TRBJ2-1): KAGVTQTPRYLIKTRGQQVTLSCSPISGHRSVSWYQQTPGQGLQFLFEYFSETQRNKGNFPGRFSGRQFSNSRSEMNVSTLELGDSALYLCASSLVSGSYNEQFFGPGTRLTVL.

For the CDR3, the DNA is TGTGCCACCGCGACTAGCGGGATAGTAAGGGGCACAGATACGCAGTATTTT. Its protein product is CATATSGIVRGTDTQYF. The rearrangement uses TRBV19 and TRBJ2-3; 11 bases are shared with TRBD2. The CDR3 runs 17 residues. Germline V gives CDR1 LNHDA, CDR2 SQIVND (reference sequence). J was trimmed by 1 base and V by 10 bases; bases with no gene match: 13.

The chain joins TRBV5-4 to TRBJ1-2; weak D call: TRBD1 (5 bases). Germline V gives CDR1 SGHNT, CDR2 YYREEE (reference sequence). Trimming pared 5 bases from V and 0 bases from J, leaving 11 bases between. This CDR3 region has 14 residues. The CDR3 loop is CASRLLTANYGYTF. The CDR3 DNA reads TGTGCCAGCAGGTTACTGACAGCTAACTATGGCTACACCTTC.

This chain uses TRBV19 with TRBJ2-7; 9 bases are shared with TRBD2. Per the germline V gene, CDR1 is LNHDA and CDR2 is SQIVND (reference sequence). CDR3 length equals 15 residues. With 0 bases clipped from V and 2 bases from J, the junction kept 2 bases outside the gene matches. This chain's CDR3 is CASSIDRGRAYEQYF. CDR3 DNA: TGTGCCAGTAGTATAGATCGCGGGAGGGCCTACGAGCAGTACTTC.

This clone was found once. V gene TRBV30 combines with J gene TRBJ1-6; D ambiguous. The V end was cut by 0 bases, the J end by 7 bases, with 16 bases between. The CDR3 covers 16 residues. CDR1 is GTSNPN and CDR2 is SVGIG in the germline V gene (reference sequence). The CDR3 DNA reads TGTGCCTGGAGTGTAGGAGGTCTTTCTGGGAATTCACCCCTCCACTTT. This sequence encodes CAWSVGGLSGNSPLHF.

The chain has TRBV7-2 and TRBJ2-6; 9 bases are a match to TRBD1. Germline V lookup: CDR1 SGHTA, CDR2 FQGNSA. This CDR3 contains 19 residues. The junction had 8 bases not matched to a gene; V was cut back by 1 base and J by 1 base. CDR3 bases: TGTGCCAGCAGCTTAGTCACAGGGGGCCCTCCGTCTGGGGCCAACGTCCTGACTTTC. Amino acids: CASSLVTGGPPSGANVLTF.

In its sample, this clone was seen once. This sequence joins TRBV18 and TRBJ2-3; 9 bases are shared with TRBD1. In germline, CDR1 is KGHSH, CDR2 LQKENI. The CDR3 length is 16 residues. V lost 5 bases, J lost 1 base, and 7 bases stayed unmatched. The CDR3 coding sequence is TGTGCCAGCTCATCCGGGACAGGGTCCCGCACAGATACGCAGTATTTT. The encoded protein is CASSSGTGSRTDTQYF.

This chain links TRBV27 with TRBJ1-2; D possibly corresponds to TRBD1 (6 bases). Trimming pared 5 bases from V and 1 base from J, leaving 17 bases between. The CDR3 runs 16 residues. Germline CDR1 MNHEY, CDR2 SMNVEV (reference sequence). Here the CDR3 reads CASSPRGAPVNYGYTF. The CDR3 bases are TGTGCCAGCAGTCCCAGGGGTGCCCCCGTTAACTATGGCTACACCTTC.

The rearrangement uses TRBV4-2 and TRBJ2-3, with 7 bases lining up with TRBD2. V lost 0 bases to trimming and J lost 4 bases; unmatched junction nucleotides: 13. CDR1 and CDR2 from the germline V gene are LGHNA and YNFKEQ. This CDR3 comprises 18 residues. The CDR3 region has the DNA TGTGCCAGCAGCCAAGAGTGGGAAGCGGGGTCTGGCCCAGATACGCAGTATTTT. It codes for CASSQEWEAGSGPDTQYF.

This clone showed up just once. The chain employs TRBV25-1 and TRBJ2-3, with unresolved D. The length of the CDR3 is 14 residues. Trimming cost V 1 base and J 3 bases, with 8 bases left between them. Germline lookup yields CDR1 MGHDK and CDR2 SYGVNS. The CDR3 protein is CASSEFEVTDTQYF. CDR3 DNA: TGTGCCAGCAGTGAATTCGAGGTAACAGATACGCAGTATTTT.

The rearrangement uses TRBV5-8 and TRBJ2-7; 9 bases match TRBD2. Trimming removed 4 bases from V and 1 base from J; junction bases left unmatched: 9. This CDR3 has 16 amino acids. The germline CDR1 and CDR2 sequences are SGHTS and YDEGEE. CDR3 in amino acids: CASSQQTSGFSYEQYF. In DNA, the CDR3 is TGTGCCAGCAGCCAACAGACTAGCGGATTTTCCTACGAGCAGTACTTC.

The chain couples TRBV28 to TRBJ1-3; D remains unclear. The V end was cut by 3 bases, the J end by 2 bases, with 8 bases between. The CDR3 contains 14 residues. Germline lookup yields CDR1 MDHEN and CDR2 SYDVKM. CDR3 protein: CASSFVGAGNTIYF. The CDR3 DNA reads as TGTGCCAGCAGTTTCGTCGGGGCTGGAAACACCATATATTTT. The variable domain in full, with the rest retrieved from reference TRBV28 and TRBJ1-3, is DVKVTQSSRYLVKRTGEKVFLECVQDMDHENMFWYRQDPGLGLRLIYFSYDVKMKEKGDIPEGYSVSREKKERFSLILESASTNQTSMYLCASSFVGAGNTIYFGEGSWLTVV.

This clone has only one observation. This CDR3 is CASRDGTGANEKLFF. The CDR3 nucleotides are TGTGCCAGCAGGGACGGGACAGGGGCTAATGAAAAACTGTTTTTT. The J gene is TRBJ1-4, the V gene TRBV7-9, with 10 bases matching TRBD1. This CDR3 comprises 15 residues. Trimming removed 6 bases from V and 3 bases from J; junction bases left unmatched: 4. Germline V gives CDR1 SEHNR, CDR2 FQNEAQ (reference sequence).

Only one count was recorded for this clone. The V and J genes are TRBV30 and TRBJ2-7; D unresolved. The CDR3 is 11 residues long. The ends were cut back, 2 bases at V and 2 bases at J, with 4 bases in the middle. The V gene's germline CDR1 is GTSNPN and CDR2 SVGIG (reference sequence). CDR3 sequence: CAWSLTYEQYF. DNA for the CDR3: TGTGCCTGGAGTCTAACCTACGAGCAGTACTTC.

The V call is TRBV9, the J call TRBJ1-2, with D possibly being TRBD1 (6 bases). The CDR3 length is 15 residues. Germline V CDR1 and CDR2: SGDLS, YYNGEE. Between the trimmed V and J ends, which lost 5 bases and 1 base, there was a span of 15 bases. The CDR3 bases are TGTGCCAGCAGGGGGCAGGGGCTGTATAACTATGGCTACACCTTC. Amino acids: CASRGQGLYNYGYTF.

The CDR3 spells CASSLGLGQAWSFF. In nucleotides, the CDR3 is TGTGCCAGCAGCTTAGGACTCGGACAGGCTTGGTCTTTCTTT. The V gene is TRBV7-2, the J gene TRBJ1-1; 7 bases map to TRBD1. The ends lost 1 base at V and 12 bases at J; junction bases unmatched: 11. The CDR3 is 14 amino acids. Per germline, CDR1 SGHTA and CDR2 FQGNSA.

The chain links TRBV5-1 to TRBJ1-1, with D possibly matching TRBD1 (6 bases). V was cut by 1 base and J by 5 bases, with 12 bases left in between. The CDR3 covers 14 residues. CDR1 is SGHRS and CDR2 is YFSETQ in the germline V gene. The CDR3 loop reads CASSLSGGRTEAFF. The CDR3 DNA reads TGCGCCAGCAGCTTGTCGGGGGGGCGAACTGAAGCTTTCTTT. The full variable domain, completed using reference TRBV5-1 and TRBJ1-1, is KAGVTQTPRYLIKTRGQQVTLSCSPISGHRSVSWYQQTPGQGLQFLFEYFSETQRNKGNFPGRFSGRQFSNSRSEMNVSTLELGDSALYLCASSLSGGRTEAFFGQGTRLTVV.

The gene calls are TRBV18 and TRBJ2-7, with 10 nucleotides matching TRBD1. The CDR3 is made up of 15 amino acids. Germline lookup yields CDR1 KGHSH and CDR2 LQKENI. With V trimmed by 2 bases and J by 6 bases, 7 bases remained unmatched. The chain's CDR3 is CASSPIGQGVAEQYF. The CDR3 DNA is TGTGCCAGCTCACCAATTGGACAGGGGGTTGCCGAGCAGTACTTC.

This chain links TRBV27 with TRBJ2-1, with a possible D match to TRBD2 (7 bases). The ends were cut back, 0 bases at V and 10 bases at J, with 22 bases in the middle. The V gene's germline CDR1 is MNHEY and CDR2 SMNVEV (reference sequence). The length of the CDR3 is 17 residues. In DNA, the CDR3 is TGTGCCAGCAGTTTATCTGGGGGGGGGCTGGGGGCGAAGGAGCAGTTCTTC. It translates to CASSLSGGGLGAKEQFF.